This paragraph covers one T cell receptor beta chain sequence. Its target antigen remains unknown. The sample holds no much larger clone one base away, and base qualities are not on file. This entry belongs to a study of Ad26.COV2.S vaccination and SARS-CoV-2 variants listed by TCRdb under 2021. For context, the study as a whole: TCRbeta repertoire sequencing was used to assess the specificity and breadth of SARS-CoV-2-reactive T cell receptors after Ad26.COV2.S vaccination. A total of approximately 32 samples were included in the TCR-sequenced set, comprising around 19 Ad26.COV2.S vaccine recipients, 5 placebo recipients and 8 SARS-CoV-2 convalescent individuals. Summary of the overall study and its limitations: Vaccine and placebo recipients had similar non-spike TCR breadth, a finding consistent with the vaccine containing only spike. After vaccination, substantial breadth of spike-specific CD8+ and CD4+ T cell responses was reported. Compared with placebo recipients, Ad26.COV2.S recipients showed higher spike-specific TCR breadth (P = 0.0014). The authors noted that the TCR breadth and depth analyses may have underestimated total T cell responses.

The immunoSEQ Assay was used to sequence TCRbeta CDR3 regions. After extraction, genomic DNA underwent amplification by bias-controlled multiplex PCR, followed by high-throughput sequencing. On the study's bioinformatics: Collapsing and filtering of sequences were performed to quantify the absolute abundance of each unique TCRbeta CDR3 region. T cell fraction was estimated by normalizing TCRbeta template counts to usable DNA, with usable DNA measured through amplification of reference genes found in all nucleated cells. Repertoire TCRs were annotated as SARS-CoV-2-specific when V gene, CDR3 amino acid sequence and J gene were exactly matched to a known reactive TCR set. The reference SARS-CoV-2 TCR set came from MIRA and was filtered for enrichment in COVID-19-positive ImmuneCODE repertoires, removing public or cross-reactive TCRs. Based on the MIRA antigens, annotated TCRs were further analysed at the level of specific ORF or position within ORF. Breadth was defined as the number of annotated unique rearrangements divided by the total number of unique productive rearrangements, and depth was defined as the summed frequency of the annotated unique rearrangements. TCR breadth was compared between groups using two-sided Wilcoxon rank-sum tests. This immuneACCESS table, as held by TCRdb, lists in-frame sequences with V and J called but not all clones. Of the missing ones, under half trace to an unresolved V gene in checked studies; the others have no known cause. For V, J and clone size, that table is used; D and trimming come from the DNA. The sample yields 300,000 to 450,000 clones; about 90% were counted once. About 3.8% of the sample belongs to the ten largest clones.

V is clipped by 5 bases and J by 1 base, and the sequence between their germline boundaries is 12 bases long. The CDR3 goes from the cysteine to the phenylalanine over 14 residues. Kept here is only the CDR3 DNA, which spans 42 bases and is read in frame from base 1. The germline V gene sets CDR1 to MNHEY and CDR2 to SVGAGI. In light of the paper, this sample's time point label describes: individuals recovered from natural SARS-CoV-2 infection. The receptor was isolated from a human donor who had recovered from COVID-19. Sequenced material: peripheral blood, taken after recovery from COVID-19. This receptor chain uses TRBV6-5 and TRBJ2-7; the D gene is not confidently resolved. The DNA reads TGTGCCAGCAGTCGAGACTTCTCGTCCTACGAGCAGTACTTC. Its product reads: CASSRDFSSYEQYF.